These T cell receptor beta chains were read from a single sample in a study of T cell changes during pregnancy in multiple sclerosis. TCRdb's copy holds only in-frame clones and misses some; the assay was immunoSEQ multiplex PCR. This sample has tens of thousands of clones, with around 90% found just once. The sample here was peripheral blood, taken before pregnancy. Source of these receptors: a female donor with multiple sclerosis, enrolled in a pregnancy study. The conserved cysteine and the conserved F or W are not part of the CDR3 here.

TRBV7-6,ASSLAGTGSEKLF
TRBV13,ASSSINEVDSPLH
TRBV7-3,ASSANHGTSETQY
TRBV7-9,ASSTSGLAGGTNEQF
TRBV5-1,ASSNSGTSAETQY
TRBV19,ASSIGSGEAF
TRBV5-8,ASSRPGQGYTGELF
TRBV4-2,ASSQMPGQINSPLH
TRBV21-1,ASNQDMAKNIQY
TRBV7-6,ASSGETSGGHSYNEQF
TRBV7-9,ASSLREGGTLY
TRBV29-1,SVRTEGYT
TRBV7-3,ASSRGGVTDTQY